This T cell receptor beta chain is drawn from a study of regulatory T cells in long-lasting Graves disease (TCRdb year 2021). About the study as a whole: In the newly diagnosed Graves' disease group, patients had been taking antithyroid drugs for less than 3 months. The study was registered as a clinical trial and conducted in China. This study used TCR sequencing and RNA sequencing of peripheral blood to compare persistent Graves' disease patients against newly diagnosed Graves' disease patients. A total of about 35 samples underwent TCR sequencing: about 13 from persistent and roughly 20 from newly diagnosed Graves' disease patients.

Study-level results and caveats: Persistent Graves' disease patients showed lower TCR Shannon entropy and fewer highly expanded clones than newly diagnosed patients, suggesting clonal expansion. The small sample size was acknowledged by the authors as a limitation that may reduce accuracy. A larger number of public clonotypes was shared among persistent patients (approximately 3,000) than among newly diagnosed patients (around 880). Because the primary lesion, thyroid tissue, could not be accessed, the study looked at peripheral blood alone. Persistent disease showed preferential use of TRBV28, TRBJ1-2 and TRBJ2-5, whereas newly diagnosed disease favored TRBV20-1 and TRBJ2-1. Only the TCR beta chain was sequenced and analyzed.

CDR1 is given as DFQATT and CDR2 as SNEGSKA, both from the germline V gene (reference sequence). From cysteine to phenylalanine, the CDR3 is 12 amino acids long. Solely the CDR3 DNA is kept, with 36 bases framed from the first base. Trimming removed 2 bases from V and 5 bases from J, leaving 9 bases between the germline ends. The library was made by multiplex PCR. Instrument on record: Illumina HiSeq 4000. TCR beta libraries were built with iRepertoire HTBI primers and Arm-PCR amplification of CDR3 regions. Before sequencing, the PCR products underwent gel purification. The study's own analysis went as follows. Gene usage analysis of CDR3 amino acid clonotypes relied on the roughly 60 TRBV and about 13 TRBJ segments identified across samples. COPE and FqMerger were used to merge the filtered high-quality paired reads into contigs. BLAST was used to align contigs to the IMGT TRBV, TRBD and TRBJ reference genes, and CDR3 was defined following IMGT. Highly expanded clones were defined as clonotypes with a frequency above 0.1%. Shannon entropy was used to measure repertoire diversity, and the Gini coefficient was used to measure V-J evenness. Public clonotypes were defined as clonotypes shared by more than one individual. TCRdb reanalyzed the raw reads on its own, using fastp at Q25 for trimming and MiXCR for clone calling, and kept in-frame beta chains. Every distinct CDR3 protein forms one entry, paired with its most common genes and DNA. The V and J calls reflect TCRdb's pipeline rather than the authors' work. The sample table contains some 250,000 distinct CDR3 sequences; only one count was recorded for about 17% of them. Approximately 20% of the sample lies in the top ten.

This clonotype was recorded at least ten times. Its antigen target is currently unknown. Base qualities are not provided; no much larger clone lies one nucleotide away. Taken with the paper, the label for time point translates to: newly diagnosed GD, antithyroid drugs for less than 3 months. For both TCR sequencing and RNA sequencing, RNA was extracted from PBMCs using TRIzol. The diagnosis of Graves' disease was made according to American Thyroid Association guidelines. Patients for the study were recruited at an endocrinology department in Xi'an, China. Each patient gave 7 to 9.5 milliliters of peripheral blood, collected in an EDTA anticoagulant tube. Ficoll Paque Plus density gradient separation was used to isolate PBMCs, and no further T cell sorting was performed. An Agilent 2100 Bioanalyzer and agarose gel were used to check RNA quality, and a NanoDrop 2000 was used to measure RNA concentration.

This clonotype originated in a female donor with Graves disease. Sequences were derived from peripheral blood mononuclear cells (PBMCs), sampled at new diagnosis, from a patient treated with antithyroid drugs. Rearrangement joined TRBV20-1 to TRBJ1-1; the D gene is not confidently resolved. The CDR3 protein sequence reads: CSARSIVTEAFF. The DNA sequence is as follows: TGCAGTGCTAGAAGTATAGTGACTGAAGCTTTCTTT.